The 17 T cell receptor beta chains below were found in one sample sequenced in a study of technical replicates of blood from a handful of donors. Generated by immunoSEQ multiplex PCR, the TCRdb table keeps only in-frame clones and is missing some. The sample has tens of thousands of clones, about 89% seen once. Sequencing was performed on T cells isolated from PBMCs. These receptors were taken from a human donor in good health.

V usage is TRBV5-1 and J usage is TRBJ1-2, with 7 nucleotides matching TRBD1. CDR3 length: 13 residues. Per germline, CDR1 SGHRS and CDR2 YFSETQ. V trimming: 0 bases; J trimming: 8 bases; junction bases outside the gene matches: 4. The CDR3 loop reads CASSLEGARGYTF. CDR3 nucleotides: TGCGCCAGCAGCTTGGAGGGGGCTCGGGGCTACACCTTC.

The table lists this clone with many counts. The rearrangement uses TRBV4-1 and TRBJ1-1; D may be TRBD1 (5 bases). CDR3 length equals 16 residues. V shed 0 bases and J shed 4 bases, with 15 bases lying between them. CDR1 is MGHRA and CDR2 is YSYEKL in the germline V gene. CDR3 coding DNA: TGCGCCAGCAGCCAAGATCCTAATTGGGGCGGCACTGAAGCTTTCTTT. As protein: CASSQDPNWGGTEAFF.

The chain links TRBV29-1 to TRBJ2-1, with 10 bases matching TRBD2. Germline V CDR1 and CDR2: SQVTM, ANQGSEA. This CDR3 comprises 16 residues. J lost 4 bases, V lost 4 bases, and 10 bases had no gene match. The CDR3 DNA follows: TGCAGCGTTGTAAATGGACTAGCGGATAATTACAATGAGCAGTTCTTC. This encodes CSVVNGLADNYNEQFF.

In its sample, this clone was seen once. The J gene is TRBJ1-2, the V gene TRBV10-2, with TRBD1 as a possible D gene (6 bases). The CDR3 contains 15 residues. The V gene lost 4 bases and the J gene lost 2 bases, with 14 bases spanning the gap. From germline, CDR1 is WSHSY and CDR2 SAAADI. The CDR3 reads CASSVRGASNYGYTF. The CDR3 nucleotides are TGCGCCAGCAGTGTACGGGGGGCGTCGAACTATGGCTACACCTTC.

This chain joins TRBV27 and TRBJ1-2; TRBD1 agrees at 10 bases. Per the germline V gene, CDR1 is MNHEY and CDR2 is SMNVEV (reference sequence). J was trimmed by 6 bases and V by 4 bases; bases with no gene match: 2. There are 13 residues in the CDR3. CDR3 residues: CASSWTGGNGYTF. Here the CDR3 DNA reads TGTGCCAGCAGTTGGACAGGGGGTAATGGCTACACCTTC.

The genes are TRBV5-8 and TRBJ2-3, with unresolved D. The length of the CDR3 is 13 residues. Germline V gene data show CDR1 as SGHTS and CDR2 as YDEGEE. Trimming took off 1 base at V and 1 base at J, with 4 bases between the two ends. For the CDR3, the DNA is TGTGCCAGCAGCTTGCGGGGCACAGATACGCAGTATTTT. Translating it yields CASSLRGTDTQYF.

The rearrangement joins TRBV6-5 to TRBJ2-7; weak D call: TRBD1 (6 bases). This CDR3 is 15 amino acids long. Per the germline V gene, CDR1 is MNHEY and CDR2 is SVGAGI. V was clipped by 2 bases and J by 9 bases, with 20 bases between them. CDR3: CASSYLGGDYESQYF. DNA for the CDR3: TGTGCCAGCAGTTACCTTGGGGGCGATTACGAGTCGCAGTACTTC.

This chain joins TRBV11-2 and TRBJ2-1, with D possibly matching TRBD2 (7 bases). The CDR3 loop spans 15 amino acids. The ends were cut back, 4 bases at V and 7 bases at J, with 17 bases in the middle. Germline V lookup: CDR1 SGHAT, CDR2 FQNNGV. CDR3 residues: CASSSGVAGLNEQFF. Written as DNA, the CDR3 is TGTGCCAGCAGCTCAGGGGTAGCGGGTCTAAATGAGCAGTTCTTC.

This chain uses TRBV7-8 with TRBJ2-5; weak D call: TRBD1 (5 bases). V was pared by 0 bases and J by 3 bases, with 5 bases between. The CDR3 is 13 residues long. Germline V gene sequence: CDR1 SGHVS, CDR2 FQNEAQ. CDR3 DNA sequence: TGTGCCAGCAGCTTAGCCAGGGAAGAGACCCAGTACTTC. Translated, it gives CASSLAREETQYF. Together with reference TRBV7-8 and TRBJ2-5, the CDR3 gives the full variable domain: GAGVSQSPRYKVAKRGQDVALRCDPISGHVSLFWYQQALGQGPEFLTYFQNEAQLDKSGLPSDRFFAERPEGSVSTLKIQRTQQEDSAVYLCASSLAREETQYFGPGTRLLVL.

The chain recombines TRBV6-5 with TRBJ2-7; 10 bases are shared with TRBD1. The V and J ends lost 7 bases and 3 bases, in that order; junction bases with no gene match: 6. The CDR3 consists of 14 residues. Germline CDR1 is MNHEY and CDR2 is SVGAGI. As DNA, the CDR3 is TGTGCCAGCACAATCGGGACAGGGGTCTACGAGCAGTACTTC. Amino acid sequence: CASTIGTGVYEQYF.

V usage is TRBV5-1 and J usage is TRBJ1-5; D is unclear. V lost 4 bases and J 6 bases, leaving 11 bases between the germline ends. The CDR3 extends over 13 amino acids. Per germline, CDR1 SGHRS and CDR2 YFSETQ. Here the CDR3 reads CASSGGKGQPQHF. CDR3 DNA: TGCGCCAGCAGCGGCGGGAAAGGTCAGCCCCAGCATTTT.

V gene TRBV10-2 combines with J gene TRBJ2-5; D possibly corresponds to TRBD1 (5 bases). Germline lookup yields CDR1 WSHSY and CDR2 SAAADI. The CDR3 extends over 14 amino acids. Trimming took 0 bases from V and 4 from J, leaving 9 bases between them. The chain's CDR3 is CASSESARVETQYF. The CDR3 DNA reads as TGCGCCAGCAGTGAGTCAGCCAGGGTAGAGACCCAGTACTTC.

The chain combines TRBV28 with TRBJ2-1, with D tentatively TRBD2 (6 bases). This CDR3 contains 13 residues. Germline loops: CDR1 MDHEN, CDR2 SYDVKM. V was shortened by 6 bases and J by 7 bases, with 13 bases between the two germline ends. In DNA form, the CDR3 reads TGTGCCAGCAGCAACAGGAGGGGTAATGAGCAGTTCTTC. Amino acids: CASSNRRGNEQFF.

This clone was counted once. In the same sample, other DNA sequences code for this CDR3. The chain carries TRBV9 and TRBJ1-1; D not certain. The V gene's germline CDR1 is SGDLS and CDR2 YYNGEE. The CDR3 is 14 amino acids. The germline V and J ends were trimmed by 0 bases and 0 bases, with 6 bases remaining between them. The CDR3 DNA reads TGTGCCAGCAGCGTAGTCGGGGTGAACACTGAAGCTTTCTTT. Translated, it gives CASSVVGVNTEAFF.

The chain combines TRBV5-1 with TRBJ1-1; maybe TRBD1 (6 bases). The CDR3 length is 14 residues. V was trimmed by 0 bases and J by 7 bases, leaving 13 bases between them. The germline CDR1 and CDR2 sequences are SGHRS and YFSETQ. The CDR3 reads CASSLGTGWDEAFF. The CDR3, as DNA: TGCGCCAGCAGCTTGGGAACAGGGTGGGATGAAGCTTTCTTT. Filled out from reference TRBV5-1 and TRBJ1-1, the complete variable domain reads KAGVTQTPRYLIKTRGQQVTLSCSPISGHRSVSWYQQTPGQGLQFLFEYFSETQRNKGNFPGRFSGRQFSNSRSEMNVSTLELGDSALYLCASSLGTGWDEAFFGQGTRLTVV.

The genes are TRBV11-2 and TRBJ2-5; D gene ambiguous. Germline V gene lookup returns CDR1 SGHAT and CDR2 FQNNGV. The CDR3 has 13 amino acids. The ends were cut back, 1 base at V and 1 base at J, with 4 bases in the middle. The chain's CDR3 is CASSLGSQETQYF. The CDR3, as DNA: TGTGCCAGCAGCTTAGGTAGCCAAGAGACCCAGTACTTC.

V is TRBV7-9 and J is TRBJ2-3; 9 bases map to TRBD2. CDR1 SEHNR and CDR2 FQNEAQ come from the germline V gene (reference sequence). The trim removed 6 bases at V and 1 base at J, leaving 8 bases unmatched. This CDR3 comprises 16 residues. CDR3 region: CASRSTSGPRTDTQYF. Written as DNA, the CDR3 is TGTGCCAGCAGATCGACTAGCGGCCCTCGCACAGATACGCAGTATTTT.